The entry that follows covers one TCR beta chain sequence. No antigen is known for it. The data are from a study of regulatory T cells in long-lasting Graves disease. Combining iRepertoire HTBI primers with Arm-PCR of CDR3 regions, the authors built TCR beta libraries. TCRdb processed the multiplex PCR reads anew with MiXCR; each CDR3 protein has one entry. Of roughly 400,000 distinct CDR3 sequences in the sample, 21% were seen once. CDR1 is SGDLS, CDR2 YYNGEE, per germline. The CDR3 extends over 17 amino acids. V lost 4 bases, J lost 2 bases, and 18 bases lay in between. Notes on the study in general: Favoring TRBV28, TRBJ1-2 and TRBJ2-5 was a feature seen in persistent disease. Persistent cases of Graves' showed reduced TCR diversity relative to newly diagnosed patients. Among the persistent patients, 2,741 public clonotypes were shared, more than the roughly 990 shared among new patients.

Time point noted: persistent/refractory GD, antithyroid drugs over 5 years with positive TRAb. From PBMCs, RNA was extracted and then used to make the TCR library. From an endocrinology department in Xi'an, China, came the patients. The specimen was peripheral blood mononuclear cells (PBMCs), collected when the disease was refractory, from a patient treated with antithyroid drugs. This sequence originates from a female donor with Graves disease. V is TRBV9 and J is TRBJ2-2; D might be TRBD1 (6 bases). In nucleotides, the CDR3 is TGTGCCAGCAGCTTTAGCTCGGACAGTTTAAACACCGGGGAGCTGTTTTTT. Protein sequence: CASSFSSDSLNTGELFF.